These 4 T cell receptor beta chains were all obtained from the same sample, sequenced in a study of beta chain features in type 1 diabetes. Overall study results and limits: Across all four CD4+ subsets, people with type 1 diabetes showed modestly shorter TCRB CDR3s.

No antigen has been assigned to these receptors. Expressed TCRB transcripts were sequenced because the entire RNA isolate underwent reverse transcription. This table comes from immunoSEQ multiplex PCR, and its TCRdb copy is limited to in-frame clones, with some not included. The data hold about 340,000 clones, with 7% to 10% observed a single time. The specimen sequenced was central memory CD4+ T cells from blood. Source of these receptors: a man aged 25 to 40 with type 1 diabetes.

Here the CDR3 DNA reads TGTGCCAGCAGTCGGAACTACGAGCAGTACTTC. This sequence encodes CASSRNYEQYF. The chain couples TRBV2 to TRBJ2-5; D gene uncertain. The J call could be wrong; TRBJ2-7 is a better fit for the DNA end. CDR1 and CDR2 from the germline V gene are SNHLY and FYNNEI. This CDR3 has 11 residues.

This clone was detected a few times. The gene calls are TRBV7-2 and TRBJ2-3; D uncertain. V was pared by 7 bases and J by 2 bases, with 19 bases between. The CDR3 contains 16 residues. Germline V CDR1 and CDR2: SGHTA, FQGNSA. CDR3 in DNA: TGTGCCAGCATCCTTCATCCGGAGCGATCCACAGATACGCAGTATTTT. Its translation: CASILHPERSTDTQYF.

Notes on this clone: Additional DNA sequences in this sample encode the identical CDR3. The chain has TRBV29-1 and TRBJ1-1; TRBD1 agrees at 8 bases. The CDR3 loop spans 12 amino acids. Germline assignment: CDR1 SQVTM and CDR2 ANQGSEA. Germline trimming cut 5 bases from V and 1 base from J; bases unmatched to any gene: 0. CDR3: CSVQGANTEAFF. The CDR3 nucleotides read TGCAGCGTTCAGGGGGCGAACACTGAAGCTTTCTTT. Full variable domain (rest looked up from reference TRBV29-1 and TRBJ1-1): SAVISQKPSRDICQRGTSLTIQCQVDSQVTMMFWYRQQPGQSLTLIATANQGSEATYESGFVIDKFPISRPNLTFSTLTVSNMSPEDSSIYLCSVQGANTEAFFGQGTRLTVV.

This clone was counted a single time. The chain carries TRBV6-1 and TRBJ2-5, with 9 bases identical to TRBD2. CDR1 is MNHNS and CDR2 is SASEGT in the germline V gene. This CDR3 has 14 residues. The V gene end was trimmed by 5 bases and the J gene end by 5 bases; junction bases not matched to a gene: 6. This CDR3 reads CASSTGTSRETQYF. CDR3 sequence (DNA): TGTGCCAGCAGTACCGGGACTAGCCGGGAGACCCAGTACTTC.